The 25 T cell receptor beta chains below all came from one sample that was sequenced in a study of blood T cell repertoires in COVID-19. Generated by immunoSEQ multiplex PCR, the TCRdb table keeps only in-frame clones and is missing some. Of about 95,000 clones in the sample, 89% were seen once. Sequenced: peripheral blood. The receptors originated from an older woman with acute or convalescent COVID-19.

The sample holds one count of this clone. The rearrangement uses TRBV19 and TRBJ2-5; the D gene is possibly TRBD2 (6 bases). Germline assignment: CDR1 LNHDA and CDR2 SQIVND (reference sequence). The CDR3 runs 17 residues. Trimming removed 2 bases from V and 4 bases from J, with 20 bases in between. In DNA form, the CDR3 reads TGTGCCAGTAGTATATCCCCTCAGACTAGTTCAGGAGAGACCCAGTACTTC. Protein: CASSISPQTSSGETQYF.

CDR3 coding DNA: TGTGCCAGCAGTCCTAGCGGGGGGACCAATGAGCAGTTCTTC. Protein: CASSPSGGTNEQFF. The chain joins TRBV6-4 to TRBJ2-1; TRBD2 agrees at 11 bases. Germline V gives CDR1 MRHNA, CDR2 SNTAGT. The CDR3 contains 14 residues. The V gene end was trimmed by 5 bases and the J gene end by 6 bases; junction bases not matched to a gene: 3.

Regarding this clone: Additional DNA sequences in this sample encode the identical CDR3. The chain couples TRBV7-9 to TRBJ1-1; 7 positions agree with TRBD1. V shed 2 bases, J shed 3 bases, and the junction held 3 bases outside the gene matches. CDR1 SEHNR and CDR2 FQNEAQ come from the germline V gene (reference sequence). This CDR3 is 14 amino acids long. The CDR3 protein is CASSLNRGDTEAFF. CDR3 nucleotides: TGTGCCAGCAGCTTAAACAGGGGAGACACTGAAGCTTTCTTT.

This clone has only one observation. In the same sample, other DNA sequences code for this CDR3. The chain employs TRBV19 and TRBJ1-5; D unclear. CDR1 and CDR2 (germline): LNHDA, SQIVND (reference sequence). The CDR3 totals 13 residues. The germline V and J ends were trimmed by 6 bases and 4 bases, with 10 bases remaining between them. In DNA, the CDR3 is TGTGCCAGTAGGCTATCATCGAATCAGCCCCAGCATTTT. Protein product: CASRLSSNQPQHF.

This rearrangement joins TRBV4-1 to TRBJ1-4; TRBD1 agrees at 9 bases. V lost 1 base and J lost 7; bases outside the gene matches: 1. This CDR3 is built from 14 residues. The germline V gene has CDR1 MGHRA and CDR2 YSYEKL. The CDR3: CASSQGDRAEKLFF. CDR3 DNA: TGCGCCAGCAGCCAAGGGGACAGGGCTGAAAAACTGTTTTTT.

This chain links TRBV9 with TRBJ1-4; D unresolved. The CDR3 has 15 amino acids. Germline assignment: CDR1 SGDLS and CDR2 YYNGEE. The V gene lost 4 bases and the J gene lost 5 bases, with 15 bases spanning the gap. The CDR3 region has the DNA TGTGCCAGCAGCCGGCGGGGAGGAGTCAATGAAAAACTGTTTTTT. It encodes CASSRRGGVNEKLFF.

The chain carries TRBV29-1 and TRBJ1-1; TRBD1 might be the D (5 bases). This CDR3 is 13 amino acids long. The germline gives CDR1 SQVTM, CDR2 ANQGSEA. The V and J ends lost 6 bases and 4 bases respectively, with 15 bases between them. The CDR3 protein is CSVTKGPSTEAFF. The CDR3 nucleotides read TGCAGCGTAACCAAGGGGCCCTCCACTGAAGCTTTCTTT.

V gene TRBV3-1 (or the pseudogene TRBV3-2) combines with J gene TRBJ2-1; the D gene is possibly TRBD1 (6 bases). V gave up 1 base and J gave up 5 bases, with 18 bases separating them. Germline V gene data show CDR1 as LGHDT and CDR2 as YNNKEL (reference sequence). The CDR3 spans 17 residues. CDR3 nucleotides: TGTGCCAGCAGCCAAGGCTTGTCGGGACAAAGGGACAATGAGCAGTTCTTC. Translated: CASSQGLSGQRDNEQFF.

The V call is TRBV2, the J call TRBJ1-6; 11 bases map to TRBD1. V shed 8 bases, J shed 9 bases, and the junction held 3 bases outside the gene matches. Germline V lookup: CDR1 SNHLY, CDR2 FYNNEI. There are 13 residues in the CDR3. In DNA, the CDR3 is TGTGCCAGCGGGGGACAGGGGGGTTCACCCCTCCACTTT. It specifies CASGGQGGSPLHF.

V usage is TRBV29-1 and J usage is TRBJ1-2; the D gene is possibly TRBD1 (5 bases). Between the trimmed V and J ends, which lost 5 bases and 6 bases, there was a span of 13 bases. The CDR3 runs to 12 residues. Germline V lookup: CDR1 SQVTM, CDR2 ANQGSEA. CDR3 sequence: CSVRSGGDGYTF. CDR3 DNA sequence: TGCAGCGTTCGGTCTGGGGGGGATGGCTACACCTTC. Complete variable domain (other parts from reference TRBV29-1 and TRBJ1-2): SAVISQKPSRDICQRGTSLTIQCQVDSQVTMMFWYRQQPGQSLTLIATANQGSEATYESGFVIDKFPISRPNLTFSTLTVSNMSPEDSSIYLCSVRSGGDGYTFGSGTRLTVV.

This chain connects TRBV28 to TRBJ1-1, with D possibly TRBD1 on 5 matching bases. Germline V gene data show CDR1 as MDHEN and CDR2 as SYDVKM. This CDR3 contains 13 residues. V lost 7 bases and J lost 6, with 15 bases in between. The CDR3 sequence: CASTVPGGAEAFF. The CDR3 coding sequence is TGTGCCAGCACCGTCCCCGGGGGAGCTGAAGCTTTCTTT.

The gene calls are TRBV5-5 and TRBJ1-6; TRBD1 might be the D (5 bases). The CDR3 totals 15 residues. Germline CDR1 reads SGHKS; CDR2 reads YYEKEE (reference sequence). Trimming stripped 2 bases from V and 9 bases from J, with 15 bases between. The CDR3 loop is CASSLGPDGGSPLHF. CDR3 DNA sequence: TGTGCCAGCAGCTTAGGACCCGACGGGGGTTCACCCCTCCACTTT.

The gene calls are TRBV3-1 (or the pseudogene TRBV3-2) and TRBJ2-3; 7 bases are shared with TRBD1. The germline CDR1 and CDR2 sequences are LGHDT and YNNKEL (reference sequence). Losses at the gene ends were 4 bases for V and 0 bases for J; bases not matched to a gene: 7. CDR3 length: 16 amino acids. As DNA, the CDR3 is TGTGCCAGCAGCCTTACAGGGGCATGGAGCACAGATACGCAGTATTTT. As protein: CASSLTGAWSTDTQYF.

The CDR3 sequence is CSASRVQGGYTDTQYF. CDR3 coding DNA: TGCAGTGCTAGTCGGGTCCAGGGAGGGTACACAGATACGCAGTATTTT. The J gene is TRBJ2-3, the V gene TRBV20-1, with 7 nucleotides matching TRBD2. V trimming: 3 bases; J trimming: 2 bases; junction bases outside the gene matches: 11. Germline values: CDR1 DFQATT, CDR2 SNEGSKA (reference sequence). CDR3 length equals 16 residues.

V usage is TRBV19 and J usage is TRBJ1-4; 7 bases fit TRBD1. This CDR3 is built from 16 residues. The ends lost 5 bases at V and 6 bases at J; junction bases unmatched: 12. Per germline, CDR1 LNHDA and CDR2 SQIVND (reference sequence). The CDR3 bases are TGTGCCAGTAGTGCCCATAACCCGGGACAGCATGAAAAACTGTTTTTT. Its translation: CASSAHNPGQHEKLFF.

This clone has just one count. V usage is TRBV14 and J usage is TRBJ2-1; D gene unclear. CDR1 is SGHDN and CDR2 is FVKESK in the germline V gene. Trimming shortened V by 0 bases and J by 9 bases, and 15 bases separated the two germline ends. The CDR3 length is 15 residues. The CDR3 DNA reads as TGTGCCAGCAGCCAAGATAGCCGGGTAGGCAGTGAGCAGTTCTTC. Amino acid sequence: CASSQDSRVGSEQFF.

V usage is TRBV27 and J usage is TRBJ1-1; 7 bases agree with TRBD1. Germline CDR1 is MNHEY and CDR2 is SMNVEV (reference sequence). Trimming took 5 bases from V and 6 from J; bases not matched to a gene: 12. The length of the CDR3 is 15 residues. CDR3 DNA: TGTGCCAGCAGTCGGCACGGGACAGCGGGTGCTGAAGCTTTCTTT. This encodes CASSRHGTAGAEAFF.

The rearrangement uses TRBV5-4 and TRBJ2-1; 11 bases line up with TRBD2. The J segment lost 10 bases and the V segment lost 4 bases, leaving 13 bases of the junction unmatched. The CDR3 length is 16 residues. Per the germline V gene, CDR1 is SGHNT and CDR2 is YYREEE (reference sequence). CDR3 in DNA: TGTGCCAGCAGCGTCGGACTAGCGGGCCGCCACCAGGAGCAGTTCTTC. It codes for CASSVGLAGRHQEQFF.

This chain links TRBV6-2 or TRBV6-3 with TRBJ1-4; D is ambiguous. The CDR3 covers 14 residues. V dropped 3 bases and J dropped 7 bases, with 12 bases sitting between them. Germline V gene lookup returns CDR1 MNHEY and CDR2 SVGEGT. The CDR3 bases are TGTGCCAGCAGTTATTCTGGGAGCGGTGAAAAACTGTTTTTT. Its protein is CASSYSGSGEKLFF.

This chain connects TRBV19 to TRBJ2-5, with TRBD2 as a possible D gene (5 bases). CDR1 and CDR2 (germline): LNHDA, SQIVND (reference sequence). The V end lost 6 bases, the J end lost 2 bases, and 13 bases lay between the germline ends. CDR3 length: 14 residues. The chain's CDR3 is CASSNRWEQETQYF. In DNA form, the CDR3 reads TGTGCCAGTAGCAACCGATGGGAGCAAGAGACCCAGTACTTC.

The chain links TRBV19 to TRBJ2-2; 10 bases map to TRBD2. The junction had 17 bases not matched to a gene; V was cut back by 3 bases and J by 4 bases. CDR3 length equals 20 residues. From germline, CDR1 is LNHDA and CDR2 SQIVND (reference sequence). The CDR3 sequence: CASSIPLGGLAGEPTGELFF. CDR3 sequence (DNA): TGTGCCAGTAGTATCCCTCTAGGCGGCCTAGCGGGGGAACCCACCGGGGAGCTGTTTTTT.

CDR3 residues: CASSLGLEAFF. The DNA for the CDR3 is TGTGCCAGCAGCTTAGGGCTTGAAGCTTTCTTT. The chain carries TRBV7-8 and TRBJ1-1; D remains unclear. The germline CDR1 and CDR2 sequences are SGHVS and FQNEAQ. Trimming removed 1 base at V and 7 bases at J, with 4 bases between. The CDR3 spans 11 residues. The full variable domain, its missing parts supplied by reference TRBV7-8 and TRBJ1-1, is GAGVSQSPRYKVAKRGQDVALRCDPISGHVSLFWYQQALGQGPEFLTYFQNEAQLDKSGLPSDRFFAERPEGSVSTLKIQRTQQEDSAVYLCASSLGLEAFFGQGTRLTVV.

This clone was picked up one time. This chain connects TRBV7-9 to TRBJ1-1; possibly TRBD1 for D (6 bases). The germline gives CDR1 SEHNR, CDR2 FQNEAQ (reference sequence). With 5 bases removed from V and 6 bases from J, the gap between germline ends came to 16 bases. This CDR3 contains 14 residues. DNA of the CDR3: TGTGCCAGCAGCCGTACAGGGTCCCCGGCTGAAGCTTTCTTT. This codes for CASSRTGSPAEAFF.

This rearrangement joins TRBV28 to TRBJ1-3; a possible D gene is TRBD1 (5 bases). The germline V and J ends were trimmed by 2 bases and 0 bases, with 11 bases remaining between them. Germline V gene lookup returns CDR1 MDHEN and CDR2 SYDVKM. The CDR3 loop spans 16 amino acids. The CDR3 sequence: CASSLRSGGSGNTIYF. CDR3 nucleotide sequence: TGTGCCAGCAGTTTAAGGTCGGGGGGCTCTGGAAACACCATATATTTT.

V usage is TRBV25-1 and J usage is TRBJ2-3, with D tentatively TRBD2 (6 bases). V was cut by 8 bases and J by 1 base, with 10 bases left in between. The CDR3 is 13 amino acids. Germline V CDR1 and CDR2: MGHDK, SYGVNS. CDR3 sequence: CASLTGGTDTQYF. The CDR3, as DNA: TGTGCCAGCCTTACGGGGGGCACAGATACGCAGTATTTT.